The present entry profiles one T cell receptor beta chain with its context. The sample is drawn from a study of T cell responses to AZD1222 COVID-19 vaccine. CDR1 is MNHNS and CDR2 is SASEGT in the germline V gene. The CDR3 is 14 amino acids. V was clipped by 0 bases and J by 3 bases, with 7 bases between them. Repertoires were generated with immunoSEQ multiplex PCR, while TCRdb's copy carries only in-frame clones and drops some. The sample contains under 110,000 clones, 90% of which appear only once. The clonotype comes from an adult in good health. The sample here was peripheral blood, taken on day 0 of AZD1222 vaccination. V is TRBV6-1 and J is TRBJ2-3; tentatively, D is TRBD2 (5 bases). The CDR3 region is CASSEARGTDTQYF. The CDR3 DNA reads TGTGCCAGCAGTGAAGCGCGAGGGACAGATACGCAGTATTTT.